This TCR beta chain was recorded in a study of T cell responses to AZD1222 COVID-19 vaccine. Study-level points and caveats: Most donors were white British and more were female, and clonal diversity was possibly underestimated. Increased Spike-specific TCR breadth and depth were observed after two AZD1222 doses.

Generated by immunoSEQ multiplex PCR, the TCRdb table keeps only in-frame clones and is missing some. This table has roughly 99,000 clones, 87% appearing once. To note about this clone: Its antigen is currently unknown.

This CDR3 contains 14 residues. Germline lookup yields CDR1 SGHRS and CDR2 YFSETQ. Trimming took 2 bases from V and 6 from J, leaving 14 bases between them. The sequence derives from an adult who received the AZD1222 COVID-19 vaccine. This chain uses TRBV5-1 with TRBJ1-1, with D hard to call. The sequences come from peripheral blood, collected 28 days after the second AZD1222 dose. The CDR3 DNA sequence: TGCGCCAGCAGCTTAGAAGGTGAGAGCGCTGAAGCTTTCTTT. It translates to CASSLEGESAEAFF.